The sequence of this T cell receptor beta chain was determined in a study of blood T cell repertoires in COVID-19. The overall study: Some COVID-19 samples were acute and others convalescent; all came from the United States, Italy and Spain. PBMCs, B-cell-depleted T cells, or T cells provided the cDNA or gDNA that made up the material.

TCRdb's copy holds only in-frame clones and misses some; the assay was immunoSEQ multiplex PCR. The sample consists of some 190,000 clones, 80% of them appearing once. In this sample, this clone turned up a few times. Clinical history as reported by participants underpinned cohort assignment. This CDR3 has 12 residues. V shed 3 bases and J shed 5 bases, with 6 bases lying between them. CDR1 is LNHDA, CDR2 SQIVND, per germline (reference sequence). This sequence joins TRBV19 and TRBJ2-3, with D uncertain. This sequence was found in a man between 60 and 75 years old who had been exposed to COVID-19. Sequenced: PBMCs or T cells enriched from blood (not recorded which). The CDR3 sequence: CASSIQKDTQYF. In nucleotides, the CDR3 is TGTGCCAGTAGTATCCAAAAAGATACGCAGTATTTT.